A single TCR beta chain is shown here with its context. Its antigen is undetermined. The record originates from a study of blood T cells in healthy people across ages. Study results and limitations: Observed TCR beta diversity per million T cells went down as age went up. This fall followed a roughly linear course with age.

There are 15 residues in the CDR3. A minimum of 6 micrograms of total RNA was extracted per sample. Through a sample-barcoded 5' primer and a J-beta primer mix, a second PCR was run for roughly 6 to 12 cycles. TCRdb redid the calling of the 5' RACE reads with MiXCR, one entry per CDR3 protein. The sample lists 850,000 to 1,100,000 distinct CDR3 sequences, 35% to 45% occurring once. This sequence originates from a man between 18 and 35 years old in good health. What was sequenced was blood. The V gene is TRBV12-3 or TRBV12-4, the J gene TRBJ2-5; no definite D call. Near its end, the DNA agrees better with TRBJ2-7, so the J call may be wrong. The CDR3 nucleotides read TGTGCCAGCAGCCATAGTCTTACAAGTCTAGACGAGCAGTACTTC. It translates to CASSHSLTSLDEQYF.